The T cell receptor beta chain under discussion was sequenced for a study of blood T cells in healthy people across ages (dated by TCRdb to between 2015 and 2016). Looking at the study overall: Template switching captured roughly one uniquely barcoded TCR beta cDNA molecule per two T cells in model experiments. The study measured age-related changes in TCR beta repertoire diversity using deep sequencing normalized with unique cDNA molecular identifiers. The donors were split into four age groups: young (average about 16 years), middle-aged (about 40), aged (roughly 60) and long-lived (approximately 80). Donors of different ages were randomly distributed across sequencing lanes to avoid experimental bias. The study analyzed two additional independent replicas of 1 million unique cDNA reads from the same blood draw for two donors, one aged 18 to 30 and one aged 80 or older. General findings and caveats noted by the study authors: There was a strong correlation between observed TCR beta diversity and the percentage of naive T cells measured by flow cytometry. Bulk unsorted PBMC profiling prevented conclusive comparison of naive and antigen-experienced compartments. Total diversity estimates from one million sequenced T cells were considered lower bounds and underestimates. Observed TCR beta diversity per million T cells fell roughly linearly with age, and a significant reduction was already apparent by age approximately 41. Because the CMV infection status of the donors was unknown, age-related changes in expanded clonotypes may potentially have been confounded. Compared with the aged group, the long-lived group had more naive CD4+ T cells, fewer expanded clones and increased TCR diversity, a pattern suggesting age selection.

V is pared back by 6 bases and J by 4 bases, with 15 bases lying between the germline termini. The CDR3 goes from the cysteine to the phenylalanine over 13 residues. Just CDR3 DNA is preserved here, 39 bases in frame from base 1. According to the germline V gene (reference sequence), CDR1 reads DFQATT and CDR2 reads SNEGSKA. Notes on this clonotype: Its antigen is unknown. Given a much more abundant clone one base away, this may be a read error.

The donors were under 40 Caucasian individuals from Russia, aged about 6 to 100 years, who were systemically healthy. Each donor gave approximately 10 milliliters of peripheral blood, collected into EDTA-treated Vacutainer tubes. PBMCs were isolated by Ficoll-Paque density-gradient centrifugation, with at least 6 million obtained per sample. Total RNA, at least 5 micrograms per sample, was extracted from PBMCs with Trizol reagent. For every donor, an aliquot of PBMCs went through flow cytometry to measure the percentages of naive CD45RAhigh/CD27high T cells. The library was prepared using 5' RACE. The instrument was an Illumina HiSeq 2500. A second PCR of roughly 7 to 11 cycles was performed with a sample-barcoded 5' primer and a J-beta primer mix. A unique molecular identifier was introduced onto each TCR beta cDNA molecule by a template-switch 5' adaptor carrying 12 random nucleotides. Each sample yielded at least 2.5 million CDR3-containing paired-end reads. First-strand cDNA synthesis was performed from all RNA using the Mint cDNA synthesis kit, with priming by a TRBC-specific oligonucleotide. Following uracil-DNA glycosylase treatment, all cDNA underwent a first 18-cycle PCR with the universal primers M1SS and BC2_uni_R. The source study handled its data this way. Each sample was normalized by randomly selecting 1 million high-quality reads, each carrying a distinct molecular identifier. Instead of being binned into consensus sequences, reads that shared molecular identifiers were thrown out. MiTCR, with a Q25 quality threshold and the strictest error-elimination algorithm, was used for CDR3 identification, clonotype clustering and error correction. Lower-bound total TCR beta diversity was estimated with a nonparametric unseen species model using Euler transformation. TCRdb cleaned the public reads at Q25 with fastp, built clones with MiXCR and kept in-frame beta chains. Identical CDR3 protein sequences are pooled into one entry, listed with their most common genes and DNA. These V and J calls rely on TCRdb rather than the paper's analysis. Present in this sample are about 1.6 million distinct CDR3 sequences, approximately 32% of which were seen just once. Approximately 11% of the sample comes from the top ten.

Sample: blood. This clonotype was sampled from a woman aged 25 to 39 in good health. The V and J genes are TRBV20-1 and TRBJ1-2, with the D gene uncertain. The CDR3 loop reads CSASPGFGYGYTF. The nucleotide sequence reads TGCAGTGCCTCCCCCGGGTTTGGCTATGGCTACACCTTC.